This T cell receptor (beta chain) emerged from a study of cytomegalovirus exposure and HLA in healthy donors. Across the whole study: Membership in the Caucasian-associated ancestry cluster was found for 81% of 300 to 500 genotyped donors.

This clone was counted a few times. The PCR was carried out with 60 Vbeta primers and 13 Jbeta primers. Sequencing was performed with immunoSEQ multiplex PCR; in TCRdb, only in-frame clones are kept and a portion is missing. The sample holds around 160,000 clones; almost 80% are singletons and the top ten take roughly 6.7%. Donors consisted of healthy bone marrow donors. Sequencing was performed on PBMCs. This sequence was found in a woman aged 40 to 50 in good health and CMV-seropositive.

As DNA, the CDR3 is TGTGCCAGTAGTGGGTCAAGGAGCTCCTACGAGCAGTACTTC. Encoded protein: CASSGSRSSYEQYF. The rearrangement joins TRBV19 to TRBJ2-7; D call uncertain. V lost 5 bases, J lost 0 bases, and 11 bases lay in between. CDR3 length equals 14 residues. The germline gives CDR1 LNHDA, CDR2 SQIVND (reference sequence).